A selection of T cell receptor beta chains follows, all from one sample in a study of vaccination and CD4 T cells after COVID-19. The antigens these receptors bind are not known. MiXCR, applied by TCRdb to the PCR reads, yields one record per CDR3 protein. This sample has tens of thousands of distinct CDR3 sequences, with 35% to 55% found just once. The specimen was CD4+ T cells from blood, cultured in vitro. The receptors here all came from a human donor who had recovered from COVID-19. CDR3s include the opening cysteine and the closing phenylalanine or tryptophan. The D gene is left open where the match is weak. Size values are once, few and many counts, or a class for expanded clones, and some rows have none.

clone_size,v_call,d_call,j_call,cdr3_length,cdr3_aa,cdr3_nt
NA,TRBV28,NA,TRBJ2-5,12,CASSFQWETQYF,TGTGCCAGCAGTTTCCAATGGGAGACCCAGTACTTC
NA,TRBV24-1,TRBD1,TRBJ2-5,15,CATSDSKQGGETQYF,TGTGCCACCAGTGATTCCAAACAGGGGGGAGAGACCCAGTACTTC
NA,TRBV20-1,NA,TRBJ2-1,14,CSAALAGMYNEQFF,TGCAGTGCTGCGTTGGCGGGAATGTACAATGAGCAGTTCTTC
few,TRBV27,TRBD1,TRBJ1-2,16,CASSVTGTGQNYGYTF,TGTGCCAGCAGCGTAACCGGGACAGGTCAAAACTATGGCTACACCTTC
few,TRBV25-1,NA,TRBJ1-2,16,CASSLSLGGTGYGYTF,TGTGCCAGCAGTTTATCGCTCGGGGGCACGGGTTATGGCTACACCTTC
NA,TRBV15,NA,TRBJ2-5,14,CATSRDVGPVTQYF,TGTGCCACCAGCAGAGATGTCGGGCCGGTGACCCAGTACTTC
NA,TRBV5-6,NA,TRBJ2-5,17,CASSRLNRVGYQETQYF,TGTGCCAGCAGCCGGTTAAACCGAGTGGGGTACCAAGAGACCCAGTACTTC
few,TRBV6-2/TRBV6-3,NA,TRBJ1-2,15,CASSYPGHTGYGYTF,TGTGCCAGCAGTTACCCCGGACATACTGGCTATGGCTACACCTTC
medium-sized,TRBV7-2,NA,TRBJ1-5,15,CASSLRAYSNQPQHF,TGTGCCAGCAGCTTGAGGGCCTATAGCAATCAGCCCCAGCATTTT
few,TRBV10-3,TRBD1,TRBJ2-5,15,CAISERQGTLGTQYF,TGTGCCATCAGTGAGCGACAGGGCACCTTGGGGACCCAGTACTTC
few,TRBV2,TRBD1,TRBJ1-2,12,CATTKDRGGYTF,TGTGCCACAACCAAGGACAGGGGCGGCTACACCTTC
NA,TRBV2,NA,TRBJ1-5,12,CASNRVGEPQHF,TGTGCCAGCAACAGGGTGGGGGAGCCCCAGCATTTT
NA,TRBV6-5,TRBD1,TRBJ2-7,15,CASSYDRGPTYEQYF,TGTGCCAGCAGTTATGACAGGGGACCTACCTACGAGCAGTACTTC
NA,TRBV20-1,TRBD2,TRBJ2-1,15,CSALPGLEEYNEQFF,TGCAGTGCTCTTCCGGGACTAGAGGAATACAATGAGCAGTTCTTC
NA,TRBV20-1,TRBD2,TRBJ2-3,15,CSARDSASGIYTQYF,TGCAGTGCTAGAGATTCGGCTAGCGGGATCTATACGCAGTATTTT
NA,TRBV28,TRBD2,TRBJ2-7,15,CASSLPSGSFYEQYF,TGTGCCAGCAGCCTACCTAGCGGGTCATTCTACGAGCAGTACTTC
NA,TRBV18,TRBD2,TRBJ2-7,16,CASSTTKTSGTYEQYF,TGTGCCAGCTCAACAACTAAGACTAGCGGGACGTACGAGCAGTACTTC
NA,TRBV6-1,TRBD1,TRBJ1-2,13,CASIFQGDYGYTF,TGTGCCAGCATTTTCCAGGGGGACTATGGCTACACCTTC
few,TRBV19,TRBD1,TRBJ1-2,14,CASSLDRATYGYTF,TGTGCCAGTAGCCTGGACAGGGCTACCTATGGCTACACCTTC
few,TRBV19,NA,TRBJ1-5,13,CASSIEGDQPQHF,TGTGCCAGTAGTATAGAAGGGGATCAGCCCCAGCATTTT
once,TRBV6-1,NA,TRBJ2-7,12,CASWDGSYEQYF,TGTGCCAGTTGGGACGGATCCTACGAGCAGTACTTC
few,TRBV24-1,NA,TRBJ2-5,13,CATSRGAQETQYF,TGTGCCACCAGTCGTGGAGCACAAGAGACCCAGTACTTC
once,TRBV28,NA,TRBJ1-2,13,CASSPTENCGYTF,TGTGCCAGCAGCCCGACGGAAAACTGTGGCTACACCTTC
NA,TRBV6-2/TRBV6-3,TRBD1,TRBJ1-5,15,CVSSYSGGPNQPQHF,TGTGTCAGCAGTTACTCAGGGGGCCCCAATCAGCCCCAGCATTTT
NA,TRBV7-9,NA,TRBJ1-4,14,CASSLGASNEKLFF,TGTGCCAGCAGCTTAGGGGCGTCTAATGAAAAACTGTTTTTT
NA,TRBV6-1,NA,TRBJ1-5,14,CASTPGKGIQPQHF,TGTGCCAGCACGCCGGGCAAGGGAATCCAGCCCCAGCATTTT
NA,TRBV6-1,NA,TRBJ1-5,13,CASRGVGDWPQHF,TGTGCCAGCAGGGGAGTGGGGGATTGGCCCCAGCATTTT
few,TRBV29-1,NA,TRBJ1-1,14,CSVEALQGSTEAFF,TGCAGCGTTGAAGCTCTTCAGGGGAGTACTGAAGCTTTCTTT
NA,TRBV6-2/TRBV6-3,NA,TRBJ1-5,15,CASRDSDRMNQPQHF,TGTGCCAGCAGGGACTCGGACAGAATGAATCAGCCCCAGCATTTT
NA,TRBV14,NA,TRBJ1-5,14,CASSQGWGNQPQHF,TGTGCCAGCAGCCAAGGGTGGGGCAATCAGCCCCAGCATTTT
few,TRBV7-2,NA,TRBJ1-2,13,CASSPRGLNGYTF,TGTGCCAGCAGCCCGAGGGGTCTAAATGGCTACACCTTC
NA,TRBV18,TRBD1,TRBJ2-5,16,CASSQRDRVMQETQYF,TGTGCCAGCTCACAAAGAGACAGGGTGATGCAAGAGACCCAGTACTTC
NA,TRBV6-4,NA,TRBJ1-2,13,CASSGPGFSGYTF,TGTGCCAGCAGTGGCCCGGGATTCTCTGGCTACACCTTC
NA,TRBV6-1,NA,TRBJ1-5,17,CASSPEAGGVSNQPQHF,TGTGCCAGCAGTCCCGAGGCGGGCGGGGTTAGCAATCAGCCCCAGCATTTT
once,TRBV12-3/TRBV12-4,NA,TRBJ2-2,15,CASSLVGAATGELFF,TGTGCCAGCAGTTTAGTAGGGGCTGCCACCGGGGAGCTGTTTTTT
few,TRBV7-2,NA,TRBJ2-1,15,CASSLDYGQRNEQFF,TGTGCCAGCAGCTTGGACTATGGACAGCGCAATGAGCAGTTCTTC
few,TRBV24-1,NA,TRBJ2-2,16,CATSEEKGFDTGELFF,TGTGCCACCAGTGAAGAGAAGGGATTCGACACCGGGGAGCTGTTTTTT
few,TRBV2,NA,TRBJ2-1,11,CASSEFQVQFF,TGTGCCAGCAGTGAATTTCAGGTCCAGTTCTTC
NA,TRBV20-1,NA,TRBJ2-7,17,CSARPPLWGSPSYEQYF,TGCAGTGCTAGACCCCCACTCTGGGGGTCTCCTTCCTACGAGCAGTACTTC
NA,TRBV9,TRBD1,TRBJ1-2,13,CASSNRGSYGYTF,TGTGCCAGCAGCAACAGGGGATCCTATGGCTACACCTTC
NA,TRBV20-1,NA,TRBJ2-1,11,CSAREVNEQFF,TGCAGTGCTAGAGAAGTCAATGAGCAGTTCTTC
NA,TRBV7-3,TRBD1,TRBJ2-7,14,CASSYTGQGYEQYF,TGTGCCAGCAGCTATACGGGACAGGGCTACGAGCAGTACTTC